This T cell receptor (beta chain) stems from a study of cytomegalovirus exposure and HLA in healthy donors. The PCR made use of 60 Vbeta and 13 Jbeta primers. Generated by immunoSEQ multiplex PCR, the TCRdb table keeps only in-frame clones and is missing some. The sample records 120,000 or so clones, approximately 81% being singletons. This CDR3 has 13 residues. V was clipped by 4 bases and J by 7 bases, with 13 bases between them. Looked up from germline, CDR1 is LNHDA and CDR2 is SQIVND (reference sequence). Study results and limitations: Information on immune exposure was restricted to one variable (CMV serostatus). Per published accounts, TCR beta sequences correctly predicted the HLA-A and HLA-B alleles of most subjects. Among the CMV-associated chains, three were confirmed in vitro as specific for CMV antigens. Data from an earlier analysis indicated that most TCR beta V segments were productive either about 87% or about 30% of the time.

This clone was observed a single time. Its specificity is not known. Sequencing was performed on PBMCs. This receptor was taken from a man younger than 30 in good health and CMV-seropositive. The chain is built from TRBV19 and TRBJ2-5; no clear D. CDR3 sequence reads: CASSTLSPGTQYF. CDR3 DNA: TGTGCCAGTAGTACTCTCTCTCCGGGGACCCAGTACTTC.